The rows below give T cell receptor beta chains drawn from one sample of a study of OX40 agonist ivuxolimab in advanced cancers. The protocol was immunoSEQ multiplex PCR, while the TCRdb copy is restricted to in-frame clones and leaves out a portion. The sample lists approximately 15,000 clones, 80% to 90% occurring once. Here the sequenced sample was CD4+ or CD8+ T cells sorted from blood, taken in a trial of the OX40 agonist ivuxolimab. The origin of the receptors is an adult with an advanced solid tumor such as melanoma, head and neck, liver or kidney cancer. Both conserved end residues are part of each CDR3. The order of the fields is D gene, V gene, J gene, clone size, CDR3 DNA, CDR3 protein. The D gene is left open where the match is weak. Rows may omit the clone size; those that give it use once, few, many or a size class.

NA,TRBV7-2,TRBJ2-7,few,TGTGCCAGCAGCCAGGGACAACCCTACGAGCAGTACTTC,CASSQGQPYEQYF
NA,TRBV27,TRBJ2-2,NA,TGTGCCAGCAGCTCCAACCCGGGTCCTATCAACACCGGGGAGCTGTTTTTT,CASSSNPGPINTGELFF
TRBD2,TRBV4-3,TRBJ2-1,NA,TGCGCCAGCAGCCAAGGTGGCTGGTCTTGGGAGGGCAATGAGCAGTTCTTC,CASSQGGWSWEGNEQFF
NA,TRBV21-1,TRBJ2-7,NA,TGTGCCACCGAGGAGGGGGCAGGGAAGCGCCCCTACGAGCAGTACTTC,CATEEGAGKRPYEQYF
NA,TRBV14,TRBJ2-7,NA,TGTGCCAGCAGCCAAGGGTTCTCTGAGCAGTACTTC,CASSQGFSEQYF
NA,TRBV7-9,TRBJ2-6,once,TGTGCCAGCAGCTTCGACAGCAAGCTCTCTGGGGCCAACGTCCTGACTTTC,CASSFDSKLSGANVLTF
TRBD2,TRBV27,TRBJ2-7,once,TGCGCCAGCAGTTCACCAGCGGGATCTATCCAGCAGTACTTC,CASSSPAGSIQQYF
NA,TRBV7-3,TRBJ2-1,NA,TGTGCCAGCAGTTCGGGGCTAGATGGTGAGCAGTTCTTC,CASSSGLDGEQFF
TRBD1,TRBV27,TRBJ1-2,NA,TGTGCCAGCAGCCCCGGGACAGGGTACTATGGCTACACCTTC,CASSPGTGYYGYTF
NA,TRBV28,TRBJ2-7,NA,TGTGCCAGCAGTTTCTCCGGGGGTAGACGTGGCTACGAGCAGTACTTC,CASSFSGGRRGYEQYF
NA,TRBV30,TRBJ1-1,once,TGTGCCTGGAGTGTTAACAGGGTGAGAACTGAAGCTTTCTTT,CAWSVNRVRTEAFF
NA,TRBV7-2,TRBJ1-3,NA,TGTGCCAGCAGCTTAGGGACGGCACGCTCTGGAAACACCATATATTTT,CASSLGTARSGNTIYF
TRBD1,TRBV28,TRBJ1-2,NA,TGTGCCAGCAGTTTGGGACAGTCTAACTATGGCTACACCTTC,CASSLGQSNYGYTF
NA,TRBV10-3,TRBJ1-5,NA,TGTGCCATCAGTGAGGGGGTTCAGCCCCAGCATTTT,CAISEGVQPQHF
TRBD2,TRBV11-3,TRBJ2-1,NA,TGTGCCAGCAGCTCTAGCGGGAGCTACAATGAGCAGTTCTTC,CASSSSGSYNEQFF
NA,TRBV2,TRBJ2-1,NA,TGTGCCAGCAGGGGGACATCGCTAGGATTTAATGAGCAGTTCTTC,CASRGTSLGFNEQFF
NA,TRBV30,TRBJ2-7,NA,TGTGCCTGGGCGCCAGGGGGTAGCGGGGCCTACGAGCAGTACTTC,CAWAPGGSGAYEQYF
NA,TRBV19,TRBJ2-1,NA,TGTGCCAGTAGCCACATGAGCTCCTACAATGAGCAGTTCTTC,CASSHMSSYNEQFF
TRBD2,TRBV19,TRBJ2-3,NA,TGTGCCAGTGGGGACCAACAAGCGGGAAGCACAGATACGCAGTATTTT,CASGDQQAGSTDTQYF
TRBD2,TRBV27,TRBJ2-1,NA,TGTGCCAGCAGTTTATCGTGGCCTAGCGGGGGGGTAGTGCAGTTCTTC,CASSLSWPSGGVVQFF
TRBD2,TRBV5-1,TRBJ2-1,NA,TGCGCCAGCAGCTTTGGACTAGCGGCTAGCTCCTACAATGAGCAGTTCTTC,CASSFGLAASSYNEQFF
TRBD1,TRBV5-1,TRBJ2-3,NA,TGCGCCAGCAGCTTGGCCAGGGGGGATACGCAGTATTTT,CASSLARGDTQYF
TRBD2,TRBV15,TRBJ2-7,NA,TGTGCCACCAGCAGAGAGGATCGGGAGGGTTACGAGCAGTACTTC,CATSREDREGYEQYF
TRBD1,TRBV19,TRBJ1-2,NA,TGTGCCAGTAGTGTACCCGGGACAGGGGACTATGGCTACACCTTC,CASSVPGTGDYGYTF
TRBD1,TRBV5-6,TRBJ1-5,NA,TGTGCCAGCAGCAGGACAGGGGGTAATCAGCCCCAGCATTTT,CASSRTGGNQPQHF
NA,TRBV27,TRBJ2-1,NA,TGTGCCAGCAGTTTTCTCACCATCGGGGGATGGGAGCAGTTCTTC,CASSFLTIGGWEQFF
NA,TRBV9,TRBJ2-3,NA,TGTGCCAGCAGCACCCGGAGAGGCGGGGCAGATACGCAGTATTTT,CASSTRRGGADTQYF
NA,TRBV18,TRBJ1-2,NA,TGTGCCAGCTCACCAAACCCGGGAGCCCAGGATGGCTACACCTTC,CASSPNPGAQDGYTF
NA,TRBV5-8,TRBJ2-2,NA,TGTGCCAGCAGCTATGGGGTGGCCGGGGAGCTGTTTTTT,CASSYGVAGELFF
TRBD2,TRBV6-6,TRBJ2-2,NA,TGTGCCAGCAGTGACTTGGGACTAGCGGGAGGCGGGGAGCTGTTTTTT,CASSDLGLAGGGELFF
TRBD2,TRBV5-4,TRBJ2-2,NA,TGTGCCAGCAGCCAAGGACTAGCGGGGCCGAACACCGGGGAGCTGTTTTTT,CASSQGLAGPNTGELFF
TRBD2,TRBV30,TRBJ2-1,NA,TGTGCCTGGATCACTCGGGGACTAGCGGAATACAATGAGCAGTTCTTC,CAWITRGLAEYNEQFF
NA,TRBV2,TRBJ2-7,NA,TGTGCCAGCAGTGTATCAACCTACGAGCAGTACTTC,CASSVSTYEQYF
NA,TRBV28,TRBJ1-1,NA,TGTGCCAGCAGTTTACCCCCCGGGGGGCACACTGAAGCTTTCTTT,CASSLPPGGHTEAFF
NA,TRBV10-1,TRBJ1-4,NA,TGCGCCAGCAGTGAGTCGACTGGAAATGAAAAACTGTTTTTT,CASSESTGNEKLFF
NA,TRBV7-9,TRBJ2-5,NA,TGTGCCAGCAGCACCAGCCGTGAGACCCAGTACTTC,CASSTSRETQYF
NA,TRBV7-8,TRBJ2-7,NA,TGTGCCAGCAGTTATGCCCCTAACGAGCAGTACTTC,CASSYAPNEQYF
TRBD1,TRBV7-3,TRBJ2-3,NA,TGTGCCAGCAGCTTCCCGGGACAGGGGATAGATACGCAGTATTTT,CASSFPGQGIDTQYF
NA,TRBV15,TRBJ2-2,NA,TGTGCCACCAGCAGAGGGGGGGGCTGGGAGCTGTTTTTT,CATSRGGGWELFF
TRBD2,TRBV5-1,TRBJ2-5,NA,TGCGCCAGCAGCTCCATAGCGGGAGAGACCCAGTACTTC,CASSSIAGETQYF
TRBD2,TRBV7-6,TRBJ2-1,NA,TGTGCCAGCAGCCACCTAGCGGGCCGTATCAATGAGCAGTTCTTC,CASSHLAGRINEQFF
TRBD1,TRBV6-6,TRBJ2-3,NA,TGTGCCAGCAGGCGCGGACAGGGTGGAACAGATACGCAGTATTTT,CASRRGQGGTDTQYF
NA,TRBV7-2,TRBJ1-6,NA,TGTGCCAGCAGCTCAGGGTCTAATCCACCCCTCCACTTT,CASSSGSNPPLHF
NA,TRBV19,TRBJ2-4,NA,TGTGCCAGTAGTCTCGGCTCCGCAAACATTCAGTACTTC,CASSLGSANIQYF
TRBD1,TRBV28,TRBJ1-2,NA,TGTGCCAGCAGTCCTAGGGAAGGGGGCGATGGCTACACCTTC,CASSPREGGDGYTF
TRBD2,TRBV5-1,TRBJ2-3,NA,TGCGCCAGCAGCTTGCCCAGGACTAGCGGGAGTTCGGATACGCAGTATTTT,CASSLPRTSGSSDTQYF
NA,TRBV30,TRBJ1-3,NA,TGTGCCTGGAGCGAAACTTTTGGAGGAAACACCATATATTTT,CAWSETFGGNTIYF
NA,TRBV2,TRBJ1-5,NA,TGTGCCAGCAAAATCGGACGGCTAATCAATCAGCCCCAGCATTTT,CASKIGRLINQPQHF
TRBD1,TRBV2,TRBJ1-5,NA,TGTGCCAGCAGGGATAGGACAGGGGGCAATCAGCCCCAGCATTTT,CASRDRTGGNQPQHF
TRBD1,TRBV7-9,TRBJ2-7,NA,TGTGCCAGCAGCTTAGCGGGACAGGGAATGTACGAGCAGTACTTC,CASSLAGQGMYEQYF
NA,TRBV28,TRBJ1-5,NA,TGTGCCAGCAAGGTAGGATATAGCAATCAGCCCCAGCATTTT,CASKVGYSNQPQHF
TRBD2,TRBV28,TRBJ2-1,NA,TGTGCCAGCAAAGGGACTAGCGGAGATTACAATGAGCAGTTCTTC,CASKGTSGDYNEQFF
TRBD2,TRBV5-4,TRBJ2-7,NA,TGTGCCAGCAGCGACGGACTAGCGGGATTAATGGACGAGCAGTACTTC,CASSDGLAGLMDEQYF
TRBD1,TRBV5-1,TRBJ2-2,NA,TGCGCCAGCACCCCCCGGACAGGACACACCGGGGAGCTGTTTTTT,CASTPRTGHTGELFF
NA,TRBV9,TRBJ2-2,NA,TGTGCCAGCAGCGTAGGTGGAGGGCTCACCGGGGAGCTGTTTTTT,CASSVGGGLTGELFF
NA,TRBV4-3,TRBJ1-3,NA,TGCGCCAGCAGCCAAGATCTCGGGGGCTCTGGAAACACCATATATTTT,CASSQDLGGSGNTIYF
TRBD1,TRBV28,TRBJ2-7,NA,TGTGCCAGCAGTTTCTATGGACAGGATGGTTACGAGCAGTACTTC,CASSFYGQDGYEQYF